This note documents a single T cell receptor beta chain sequence. Its antigen is unidentified. The germline V gene encodes CDR1 GTSNPN and CDR2 SVGIG (reference sequence). This CDR3 spans 14 amino acids. V lost 1 base and J lost 6, with 16 bases in between. These data come from a study of brain metastases from non-small cell lung cancer. Notes on the study in general: Brain metastases shared most TCR repertoire with primaries, with sparse T cells. T-cell clones appeared expanded in approximately 60% of brain metastases relative to matched primary tumors. Compared with primary tumors, brain metastases showed less T-cell infiltration.

Assay: immunoSEQ multiplex PCR; the TCRdb copy retains only in-frame clones and omits some. Here the sample spans 4,000 to 6,000 clones, almost 85% being singletons. V is TRBV30 and J is TRBJ2-7; D is possibly TRBD2 (6 bases). Sequenced: primary lung tumor tissue. This TCR was sampled from a donor at least 40 years old with non-small cell lung cancer. CDR3 in DNA: TGTGCCTGGAGTGAGGGACTTAGCCCACTCGAGCAGTACTTC. Its translation: CAWSEGLSPLEQYF.